One and the same sample provided the 21 T cell receptor beta chains below, sequenced in a study of cytomegalovirus exposure and HLA in healthy donors. In the PCR, 60 Vbeta and 13 Jbeta primers were used. Assay used: immunoSEQ multiplex PCR; TCRdb lists only in-frame clones, some missing. The table records about 140,000 clones, 65% to 90% of them present only once. The source material was PBMCs. The receptors stem from a female donor in good health and CMV-seronegative.

The CDR3 bases are TGCAGCGTTGAAGAACTAGCGGGAAGACTAGGCGGGACAGATACGCAGTATTTT. It is translated as CSVEELAGRLGGTDTQYF. The chain uses TRBV29-1 and TRBJ2-3; 10 bases fit TRBD2. This CDR3 region has 18 residues. Germline CDR1 and CDR2: SQVTM and ANQGSEA. V lost 0 bases to trimming and J lost 3 bases; unmatched junction nucleotides: 12.

This chain links TRBV4-1 with TRBJ2-7; 8 bases agree with TRBD1. The CDR3 length is 16 residues. Per germline, CDR1 MGHRA and CDR2 YSYEKL. V trimming: 0 bases; J trimming: 3 bases; junction bases outside the gene matches: 7. CDR3 nucleotide sequence: TGCGCCAGCAGCCAAGAGGACAGGGTTCGTCTCTACGAGCAGTACTTC. Its translation: CASSQEDRVRLYEQYF.

The chain uses TRBV28 and TRBJ2-7, with D maybe TRBD1 (7 bases). Germline assignment: CDR1 MDHEN and CDR2 SYDVKM. V was cut by 8 bases and J by 4 bases, with 18 bases left in between. The CDR3 has 14 residues. The CDR3 here is CASQKETGRYEQYF. The CDR3 nucleotides are TGTGCCAGCCAAAAAGAGACAGGGAGGTACGAGCAGTACTTC.

This clone was observed once. The CDR3 DNA reads as TGTGCCAGCACCGAAGTGGGCGGGAGTACATCCTACGAGCAGTACTTC. Amino acids: CASTEVGGSTSYEQYF. The chain recombines TRBV2 with TRBJ2-7; 7 positions agree with TRBD2. J was trimmed by 1 base and V by 7 bases; bases with no gene match: 13. Germline CDR1 is SNHLY and CDR2 is FYNNEI. The CDR3 covers 16 residues.

The rearrangement uses TRBV28 and TRBJ1-1; 8 bases align to TRBD1. Unmatched junction bases numbered 10, after V lost 6 bases and J lost 10 bases. The germline CDR1 and CDR2 sequences are MDHEN and SYDVKM. The length of the CDR3 is 13 residues. The DNA of the CDR3 is TGTGCCAGCAGCCCTGGACAGGGTTTGAGAGCTTTCTTT. Translation: CASSPGQGLRAFF.

The rearrangement links TRBV29-1 to TRBJ2-7; TRBD1 aligns across 7 bases. Germline CDR1 SQVTM, CDR2 ANQGSEA. The J segment lost 2 bases and the V segment lost 4 bases, leaving 8 bases of the junction unmatched. This CDR3 comprises 14 residues. The CDR3 sequence is CSVAPRGTAYEQYF. The DNA for the CDR3 is TGCAGCGTTGCCCCGAGGGGGACAGCCTACGAGCAGTACTTC.

V and J are TRBV7-9 and TRBJ1-3, with 8 bases fitting TRBD1. Germline assignment: CDR1 SEHNR and CDR2 FQNEAQ (reference sequence). After removal of 1 base from V and 9 bases from J, the junction contained 11 bases not matched to a gene. The CDR3 extends over 16 amino acids. Here the CDR3 DNA reads TGTGCCAGCAGCTTAGGACAGGGGTTCTCGACCGGCACCATATATTTT. Protein product: CASSLGQGFSTGTIYF.

V usage is TRBV6-5 and J usage is TRBJ2-6; possibly TRBD1 for D (5 bases). The CDR3 has 16 residues. Per germline, CDR1 MNHEY and CDR2 SVGAGI. V was shortened by 2 bases and J by 0 bases, with 8 bases between the two germline ends. The CDR3 protein is CASSYQGYSGANVLTF. The CDR3 DNA follows: TGTGCCAGCAGTTACCAGGGCTACTCTGGGGCCAACGTCCTGACTTTC.

V gene TRBV6-1 combines with J gene TRBJ1-1; the D is unclear. This CDR3 is built from 13 residues. V was pared by 2 bases and J by 3 bases, with 7 bases between. Per germline, CDR1 MNHNS and CDR2 SASEGT. In nucleotides, the CDR3 is TGTGCCAGCAGTGAAATGGACTACACTGAAGCTTTCTTT. It translates to CASSEMDYTEAFF.

The chain employs TRBV2 and TRBJ2-3, with D possibly being TRBD1 (5 bases). CDR1 and CDR2 (germline): SNHLY, FYNNEI. Trimming pared 2 bases from V and 2 bases from J, leaving 11 bases between. The CDR3 runs to 15 residues. The CDR3 sequence: CASSELGRVTDTQYF. In DNA, the CDR3 is TGTGCCAGCAGTGAATTAGGCAGGGTCACAGATACGCAGTATTTT.

This clone has only a few counts. The CDR3 DNA follows: TGTGCCAGCTCCCGTACCCGGGACACCAAAAATCAGCCCCAGCATTTT. Protein sequence: CASSRTRDTKNQPQHF. The J gene is TRBJ1-5, the V gene TRBV18, with D possibly being TRBD1 (6 bases). The V and J ends lost 6 bases and 4 bases respectively, with 19 bases between them. The CDR3 sequence is 16 residues long. CDR1 and CDR2 from the germline V gene are KGHSH and LQKENI.

The V gene is TRBV7-9, the J gene TRBJ1-1; D is uncertain. Trimming shortened V by 1 base and J by 2 bases, and 14 bases separated the two germline ends. The CDR3 is 16 amino acids. The germline gives CDR1 SEHNR, CDR2 FQNEAQ (reference sequence). The CDR3 region has the DNA TGTGCCAGCAGCTTAGGTCCCCCCAGGATTAACACTGAAGCTTTCTTT. It translates to CASSLGPPRINTEAFF.

The chain carries TRBV5-4 and TRBJ2-7, with 7 nucleotides matching TRBD2. There are 16 residues in the CDR3. CDR1 is SGHNT and CDR2 is YYREEE in the germline V gene (reference sequence). J lost 1 base, V lost 5 bases, and 12 bases had no gene match. CDR3 residues: CASSRLGDYQSYEQYF. The CDR3 bases are TGTGCCAGCAGTCGACTTGGGGACTATCAATCCTACGAGCAGTACTTC.

The chain combines TRBV30 with TRBJ2-7; 7 bases fit TRBD2. The junction had 16 bases not matched to a gene; V was cut back by 8 bases and J by 6 bases. Germline V CDR1 and CDR2: GTSNPN, SVGIG (reference sequence). The CDR3 has 14 residues. The CDR3 is CAVSYGGSTSEQYF. The CDR3 DNA sequence: TGTGCCGTTTCTTATGGCGGGAGTACATCCGAGCAGTACTTC.

This clone occurred a few times. The chain links TRBV29-1 to TRBJ2-3, with a tentative D call TRBD1 (6 bases). The CDR3 sequence is 13 residues long. V lost 8 bases to trimming and J lost 0 bases, with 12 bases between them. The germline V gene has CDR1 SQVTM and CDR2 ANQGSEA. The CDR3 sequence is CSSGQPSTDTQYF. In DNA, the CDR3 is TGCAGCTCAGGACAGCCAAGCACAGATACGCAGTATTTT.

A few counts support this clone. The chain joins TRBV7-9 to TRBJ1-2; D perhaps matches TRBD1 (5 bases). The CDR3 covers 16 residues. CDR1 and CDR2 (germline): SEHNR, FQNEAQ (reference sequence). V was clipped by 5 bases and J by 3 bases, with 19 bases between them. CDR3 region: CASSPQTGELHYGYTF. Here the CDR3 DNA reads TGTGCCAGCAGCCCACAAACAGGCGAACTGCACTATGGCTACACCTTC.

The chain employs TRBV6-5 and TRBJ1-2, with D possibly being TRBD1 (6 bases). The CDR3 sequence is 14 residues long. CDR1 and CDR2 (germline): MNHEY, SVGAGI. The V gene lost 3 bases and the J gene lost 4 bases, with 12 bases spanning the gap. CDR3 residues: CASSYRGHIYGYTF. The CDR3 DNA is TGTGCCAGCAGTTATCGGGGACACATCTATGGCTACACCTTC.

This rearrangement joins TRBV7-9 to TRBJ1-1; D unresolved. V lost 1 base to trimming and J lost 1 base, with 7 bases between them. The CDR3 spans 14 residues. Germline-derived CDR1 and CDR2 are SEHNR and FQNEAQ (reference sequence). The CDR3 loop reads CASSLDGGNTEAFF. CDR3 DNA sequence: TGTGCCAGCAGCTTAGATGGCGGGAACACTGAAGCTTTCTTT.

This clone was seen at least ten times. The chain employs TRBV28 and TRBJ1-4; a possible D gene is TRBD1 (6 bases). V dropped 5 bases and J dropped 6 bases, with 16 bases sitting between them. This CDR3 spans 15 amino acids. Germline V gene sequence: CDR1 MDHEN, CDR2 SYDVKM. The DNA of the CDR3 is TGTGCCAGCAGTCTAATCAGGGGCCTCGATGAAAAACTGTTTTTT. Protein sequence: CASSLIRGLDEKLFF.

The chain has TRBV6-1 and TRBJ2-3; a possible D gene is TRBD2 (5 bases). Germline V gives CDR1 MNHNS, CDR2 SASEGT. There are 13 residues in the CDR3. Trimming removed 6 bases from V and 10 bases from J, with 17 bases in between. CDR3 amino acids: CASRQMEASSQYF. CDR3 bases: TGTGCCAGCAGACAGATGGAGGCTAGTTCGCAGTATTTT.

Note on this clone: Relative to the germline gene, one junction end is altered; a read error may explain this. V is TRBV6-6 and J is TRBJ1-5; TRBD1 might be the D (5 bases). CDR1 is MNHNY, CDR2 SVGAGI, per germline (reference sequence). This CDR3 is built from 16 residues. The CDR3 region has the DNA TGTACCAGCAGAACCCAAGGCGGGGCGGGCAATCAGCCCCAGCATTTT. It translates to CTSRTQGGAGNQPQHF.